This entry concerns a single T cell receptor beta chain. Its antigen remains unidentified. V trimming: 5 bases; J trimming: 2 bases; junction bases outside the gene matches: 7. There are 16 residues in the CDR3. The germline V gene encodes CDR1 SGHTA and CDR2 FQGNSA. The PCR used 60 Vbeta and 13 Jbeta primers. The table came from immunoSEQ multiplex PCR; TCRdb's copy has only in-frame clones and leaves some out. The sample records 140,000 or so clones, roughly 86% being singletons. The sample is drawn from a study of cytomegalovirus exposure and HLA in healthy donors. General study findings and limits: Researchers reported in a later analysis that common viral pathogens appeared linked to several top clusters. Exclusion applied to some V segments, including TRBV6-2 and TRBV6-3, as they were indistinguishable. A highly shared variant cluster was judged a likely technical artifact. Productive rates of about 87% or about 30% were seen for most TCR beta V segments in an earlier analysis.

Sequenced material: PBMCs. The sequence derives from a woman between 40 and 55 years old in good health and CMV-seronegative. This rearrangement joins TRBV7-2 to TRBJ2-3, with 10 bases aligning to TRBD2. The CDR3 loop reads CASSARLAGATDTQYF. CDR3 bases: TGTGCCAGCAGCGCCAGACTAGCGGGCGCCACAGATACGCAGTATTTT.